These T cell receptor beta chains were read from a single sample in a study of blood T cell repertoires in COVID-19. Some clones are missing from TCRdb's copy, which holds only in-frame ones; the method was immunoSEQ multiplex PCR. The sample records 71,000 or so clones, approximately 87% being singletons. Sample: peripheral blood. Receptor source: a man aged 45-65 years with active COVID-19. Both conserved end residues are part of each CDR3. The D gene is left open where the match is weak. Size is omitted from some rows. Given values are once, few, many or a class for expanded clones.

NA	TRBV28	NA	TRBJ1-1	CASNSPGRGYTEAFF	TGTGCCAGCAATTCTCCGGGGCGGGGGTACACTGAAGCTTTCTTT
TRBD1	TRBV6-5	NA	TRBJ1-2	CASSPDRGLGYTF	TGTGCCAGCAGTCCCGACAGGGGGCTCGGCTACACCTTC
NA	TRBV5-5	few	TRBJ1-1	CASSLVGRSTEAFF	TGTGCCAGCAGCTTGGTAGGTAGGAGCACTGAAGCTTTCTTT
NA	TRBV9	few	TRBJ1-6	CASSVEYGPGNSPLHF	TGTGCCAGCAGCGTAGAATATGGCCCGGGGAATTCACCCCTCCACTTT
NA	TRBV7-9	NA	TRBJ2-7	CASSLNEGVRYEQYF	TGTGCCAGCAGCTTAAATGAAGGGGTGAGGTACGAGCAGTACTTC
NA	TRBV27	medium-sized	TRBJ1-5	CASRSLGQGLNQPQHF	TGTGCCAGCAGATCGCTCGGGCAGGGCCTCAATCAGCCCCAGCATTTT
TRBD2	TRBV28	NA	TRBJ2-1	CASSQTSSGGYNEQFF	TGTGCCAGCAGTCAAACTTCTAGCGGGGGCTACAATGAGCAGTTCTTC
NA	TRBV21-1	NA	TRBJ2-1	CASISSRNEQFF	TGTGCCAGCATAAGTTCTAGAAATGAGCAGTTCTTC
TRBD1	TRBV6-6	NA	TRBJ1-1	CASSAPGTGSSTEAFF	TGTGCCAGCAGTGCCCCCGGGACAGGGTCCTCCACTGAAGCTTTCTTT
NA	TRBV7-9	NA	TRBJ2-1	CASSLRAGNEQFF	TGTGCCAGCAGCTTGAGGGCCGGAAATGAGCAGTTCTTC
TRBD2	TRBV7-3	NA	TRBJ2-1	CASSSHSGTSGKVEQFF	TGTGCCAGCAGCTCCCACTCCGGGACTAGCGGGAAAGTTGAGCAGTTCTTC
TRBD1	TRBV11-2	NA	TRBJ2-1	CASSGQGQNEQFF	TGTGCCAGCAGCGGACAGGGACAGAATGAGCAGTTCTTC
TRBD1	TRBV6-5	NA	TRBJ2-4	CAVRSGGQNIQYF	TGTGCCGTCCGCTCAGGGGGCCAAAACATTCAGTACTTC
NA	TRBV28	NA	TRBJ1-2	CASSLKGTGGGIRGYTF	TGTGCCAGCAGCCTAAAGGGCACGGGGGGCGGAATCCGGGGCTACACCTTC
TRBD2	TRBV6-1	NA	TRBJ2-7	CASSGTGTSGVVSYEQYF	TGTGCCAGCAGTGGAACCGGGACTAGCGGGGTAGTATCCTACGAGCAGTACTTC
NA	TRBV28	NA	TRBJ1-4	CASKGLTTNEKLFF	TGTGCCAGCAAGGGACTCACAACTAATGAAAAACTGTTTTTT
NA	TRBV2	NA	TRBJ1-2	CASRARAGGYTF	TGTGCCAGCAGGGCACGGGCGGGGGGCTACACCTTC
TRBD1	TRBV7-2	NA	TRBJ1-4	CASSPDRDNEKLFF	TGTGCCAGCAGCCCAGACAGGGATAATGAAAAACTGTTTTTT
TRBD1	TRBV7-8	NA	TRBJ1-1	CASSFRTGMSTEAFF	TGTGCCAGCAGCTTCAGGACAGGGATGTCGACTGAAGCTTTCTTT
NA	TRBV19	once	TRBJ1-2	CASSIADQGIDGYTF	TGTGCCAGTAGTATAGCCGACCAGGGGATTGATGGCTACACCTTC
NA	TRBV6-5	NA	TRBJ2-7	CASSYSSGRPAEQYF	TGTGCCAGCAGTTACTCAAGCGGGCGCCCCGCCGAGCAGTACTTC
TRBD1	TRBV5-1	NA	TRBJ1-1	CASEGTGRGTEAFF	TGCGCCAGCGAAGGGACAGGGAGAGGCACTGAAGCTTTCTTT
TRBD1	TRBV27	NA	TRBJ1-2	CASSLSYRGPGYTF	TGTGCCAGCAGTTTATCTTACAGGGGGCCTGGCTACACCTTC
NA	TRBV5-1	NA	TRBJ2-3	CASSTRLSTSTDTQYF	TGCGCCAGCAGCACCCGACTTTCCACTAGCACAGATACGCAGTATTTT
TRBD2	TRBV11-2	NA	TRBJ2-7	CASSLASGLYEQYF	TGTGCCAGCAGCTTGGCTAGCGGGTTGTACGAGCAGTACTTC
NA	TRBV20-1	NA	TRBJ2-7	CSPGQTYEQYF	TGCAGCCCAGGACAAACCTACGAGCAGTACTTC
NA	TRBV19	NA	TRBJ2-5	CASSMSSTGETQYF	TGTGCCAGTAGTATGTCCAGCACGGGAGAGACCCAGTACTTC
TRBD2	TRBV3-1/TRBV3-2	NA	TRBJ2-2	CASSQKGREPHGELFF	TGTGCCAGCAGCCAAAAGGGGCGGGAGCCGCACGGGGAGCTGTTTTTT
TRBD2	TRBV27	NA	TRBJ2-7	CASSLTPGLEGAEQYF	TGTGCCAGCAGTTTAACACCGGGACTAGAAGGGGCCGAGCAGTACTTC
TRBD1	TRBV2	few	TRBJ1-1	CARDEVRGGSEAFF	TGTGCTCGGGATGAGGTTAGAGGGGGCTCCGAAGCTTTCTTT
TRBD2	TRBV7-9	NA	TRBJ2-3	CASSLLAGSTDTQYF	TGTGCCAGCAGCCTACTAGCGGGAAGCACAGATACGCAGTATTTT
TRBD1	TRBV4-3	NA	TRBJ1-2	CASSQVSGQGINGYTF	TGCGCCAGCAGCCAAGTATCCGGACAGGGTATAAATGGCTACACCTTC
NA	TRBV18	NA	TRBJ1-1	CASSPRDTEAFF	TGTGCCAGCTCACCGAGGGACACTGAAGCTTTCTTT
TRBD1	TRBV3-1/TRBV3-2	NA	TRBJ2-5	CASSLPGQGRETQYF	TGTGCCAGCAGCCTTCCGGGACAGGGGAGAGAGACCCAGTACTTC
NA	TRBV27	few	TRBJ1-5	CASSSHSGSNQPQHF	TGTGCCAGCAGTTCACATTCGGGTAGCAATCAGCCCCAGCATTTT
NA	TRBV19	NA	TRBJ1-1	CATRGGLNTEAFF	TGTGCCACGCGGGGAGGGCTGAACACTGAAGCTTTCTTT
TRBD1	TRBV7-8	NA	TRBJ1-2	CASSFGTGGSYTF	TGTGCCAGCAGCTTCGGGACAGGGGGAAGCTACACCTTC
TRBD2	TRBV5-6	NA	TRBJ2-3	CASSTDTGEGWGDTQYF	TGTGCCAGCAGCACAGACACGGGGGAGGGATGGGGAGATACGCAGTATTTT
NA	TRBV29-1	once	TRBJ1-2	CSVGRGPSGYTF	TGCAGCGTTGGGAGAGGCCCCTCTGGCTACACCTTC
TRBD1	TRBV5-1	NA	TRBJ1-2	CASSLNTGQGHHGYTF	TGCGCCAGCAGCTTGAATACAGGACAGGGTCATCATGGCTACACCTTC
NA	TRBV2	NA	TRBJ2-2	CASTQTGELFF	TGTGCCAGCACTCAGACCGGGGAGCTGTTTTTT
NA	TRBV27	NA	TRBJ1-2	CASSLFQGRGYTF	TGTGCCAGCAGTTTATTCCAGGGTAGGGGCTACACCTTC
NA	TRBV3-1/TRBV3-2	once	TRBJ1-2	CASSPKITGVYGYTF	TGTGCCAGCAGCCCAAAAATTACAGGAGTATATGGCTACACCTTC
NA	TRBV28	NA	TRBJ1-1	CASSSPGGWTEAFF	TGTGCCAGCAGTTCCCCGGGAGGGTGGACTGAAGCTTTCTTT
NA	TRBV4-1	few	TRBJ2-3	CASSLQQQDTQYF	TGCGCCAGCAGCTTGCAACAGCAAGATACGCAGTATTTT
TRBD1	TRBV7-9	NA	TRBJ1-2	CASSSETGIRGYTF	TGTGCCAGCAGCTCCGAGACAGGGATAAGAGGCTACACCTTC
NA	TRBV4-2	NA	TRBJ1-1	CASSPPEGLNTEAFF	TGTGCCAGCAGCCCCCCGGAGGGGTTGAACACTGAAGCTTTCTTT
TRBD1	TRBV19	NA	TRBJ2-5	CASSPIRDRGWETQYF	TGTGCCAGTAGTCCTATTCGAGACAGGGGGTGGGAGACCCAGTACTTC
TRBD1	TRBV7-3	NA	TRBJ1-1	CASSLGQGNTEAFF	TGTGCCAGCAGCTTAGGACAGGGCAACACTGAAGCTTTCTTT
TRBD2	TRBV6-2/TRBV6-3	once	TRBJ2-2	CASSPVRGGASGELFF	TGTGCCAGCAGTCCCGTACGCGGGGGGGCAAGCGGGGAGCTGTTTTTT
NA	TRBV18	NA	TRBJ2-1	CASSPSFLGGSGRDEQFF	TGTGCCAGCTCACCATCCTTCTTGGGCGGTAGCGGAAGAGATGAGCAGTTCTTC
NA	TRBV5-4	once	TRBJ1-4	CASSLPGTGNEKLFF	TGTGCCAGCAGCCTTCCAGGTACCGGTAATGAAAAACTGTTTTTT